The present TCR beta chain was sequenced within a study of OX40 agonist ivuxolimab in advanced cancers. For the study at large: Given to patients was ivuxolimab, an agonistic anti-OX40 (CD134) antibody.

Regarding the study as a whole: Some nonresponders also had low normalized T-cell clonal expansion.

Sequenced by immunoSEQ multiplex PCR; TCRdb stores in-frame clones only, minus some. The sample lists tens of thousands of clones; more than 80% were seen once. Of note for this clone: Its antigen remains unknown.

The material was CD4+ or CD8+ T cells sorted from blood, obtained in a trial of the OX40 agonist ivuxolimab. This clonotype was sampled from an adult with an advanced solid tumor such as melanoma, head and neck, liver or kidney cancer.

The chain's CDR3 is CASRRDGNLATQYF. Here the CDR3 DNA reads TGCGCCAGCAGGAGGGACGGCAACCTAGCTACGCAGTATTTT. The rearrangement joins TRBV4-1 to TRBJ2-3; D tentatively reads TRBD1 or TRBD2 (5 bases each). CDR3 length: 14 residues. V shed 6 bases and J shed 8 bases, with 18 bases lying between them. CDR1 MGHRA and CDR2 YSYEKL come from the germline V gene.